What follows are 27 T cell receptor beta chains derived from one specimen sequenced in a study of lymphopenia after photon versus proton radiotherapy. Method: immunoSEQ multiplex PCR; TCRdb's copy keeps in-frame clones and lacks some. Altogether around 59,000 clones are present, roughly 80% being singletons, with the ten largest covering around 2%. The sequencing used peripheral blood, collected from a patient treated with proton-based radiotherapy. The receptors here all came from a man between 60 and 75 years old with pancreatic cancer.

The genes are TRBV18 and TRBJ2-7; D gene uncertain. Germline V gene data show CDR1 as KGHSH and CDR2 as LQKENI. Trimming removed 2 bases at V and 5 bases at J, with 4 bases between. The CDR3 spans 11 residues. The CDR3 is CASSPKHEQYF. The CDR3 DNA reads as TGTGCCAGCTCACCAAAACACGAGCAGTACTTC.

V is TRBV7-8 and J is TRBJ2-1; 14 bases map to TRBD2. This CDR3 spans 16 amino acids. The V gene end was trimmed by 4 bases and the J gene end by 9 bases; junction bases not matched to a gene: 8. CDR1 is SGHVS and CDR2 is FQNEAQ in the germline V gene. Here the CDR3 DNA reads TGTGCCAGCAGCTCAGGGACTAGCGGGAGTTATAGTGAGCAGTTCTTC. It encodes CASSSGTSGSYSEQFF. The variable domain in full, with the rest retrieved from reference TRBV7-8 and TRBJ2-1, is GAGVSQSPRYKVAKRGQDVALRCDPISGHVSLFWYQQALGQGPEFLTYFQNEAQLDKSGLPSDRFFAERPEGSVSTLKIQRTQQEDSAVYLCASSSGTSGSYSEQFFGPGTRLTVL.

The CDR3 spells CSVEGRALTEAFF. CDR3 nucleotides: TGCAGCGTTGAGGGCAGGGCCCTAACTGAAGCTTTCTTT. V usage is TRBV29-1 and J usage is TRBJ1-1, with a weak D call TRBD1 (5 bases). V was pared by 3 bases and J by 5 bases, with 13 bases between. The CDR3 runs 13 residues. Germline loops: CDR1 SQVTM, CDR2 ANQGSEA.

This CDR3 reads CASSLGPGGLFF. CDR3 DNA sequence: TGTGCCAGCAGCTTAGGGCCAGGGGGACTGTTTTTT. The rearrangement joins TRBV7-9 to TRBJ1-4, with 7 bases matching TRBD1. The J segment lost 13 bases and the V segment lost 1 base, leaving 3 bases of the junction unmatched. The CDR3 consists of 12 residues. Germline values: CDR1 SEHNR, CDR2 FQNEAQ (reference sequence).

The rearrangement links TRBV6-6 to TRBJ2-1; 11 positions match TRBD1. Trimming cost V 4 bases and J 7 bases; bases outside gene matches: 6. This CDR3 region has 15 residues. The germline gives CDR1 MNHNY, CDR2 SVGAGI (reference sequence). The CDR3: CASSFRDRGSNEQFF. The DNA for the CDR3 is TGTGCCAGCAGTTTCCGGGACAGGGGGTCTAATGAGCAGTTCTTC.

The chain is built from TRBV15 and TRBJ1-1; D is ambiguous. The CDR3 spans 16 residues. The germline V gene has CDR1 LNHNV and CDR2 YYDKDF (reference sequence). Trimming took 7 bases from V and 5 from J, leaving 23 bases between them. Here the CDR3 reads CATNPRSGGMGTEAFF. As DNA, the CDR3 is TGTGCCACCAATCCAAGGTCAGGCGGGATGGGGACTGAAGCTTTCTTT.

The chain uses TRBV6-1 and TRBJ2-7; 8 bases are a match to TRBD2. J gave up 9 bases and V 3 bases, and 7 bases lay outside the gene matches. The CDR3 totals 13 residues. Germline V gives CDR1 MNHNS, CDR2 SASEGT. The CDR3 protein is CASSDRGGLGQYF. The CDR3 DNA follows: TGTGCCAGCAGTGACCGCGGGGGGCTGGGGCAGTACTTC.

V gene TRBV29-1 combines with J gene TRBJ1-1, with TRBD1 identical over 8 bases. The junction had 10 bases not matched to a gene; V was cut back by 7 bases and J by 6 bases. CDR1 and CDR2 (germline): SQVTM, ANQGSEA. The CDR3 extends over 13 amino acids. Here the CDR3 reads CSGVGQVASEAFF. CDR3 nucleotide sequence: TGCAGCGGCGTGGGACAGGTGGCCTCTGAAGCTTTCTTT.

This chain links TRBV4-2 with TRBJ1-4; perhaps TRBD1 as D (6 bases). V was pared by 3 bases and J by 0 bases, with 11 bases between. The CDR3 extends over 16 amino acids. Germline values: CDR1 LGHNA, CDR2 YNFKEQ. This CDR3 is CASSQRGGTTNEKLFF. CDR3 DNA: TGTGCCAGCAGCCAGCGAGGGGGAACAACTAATGAAAAACTGTTTTTT.

In this sample, this clone turned up a few times. The rearrangement uses TRBV5-4 and TRBJ1-5, with 9 positions matching TRBD1. Germline CDR1 and CDR2: SGHNT and YYREEE (reference sequence). V shed 0 bases and J 4 bases; nucleotides not matched to a gene: 5. CDR3 size: 16 residues. The CDR3 sequence is CASSLDGQGKNQPQHF. The CDR3 bases are TGTGCCAGCAGCTTGGATGGACAGGGGAAGAATCAGCCCCAGCATTTT.

This clone was counted between two and nine times. This rearrangement joins TRBV7-3 to TRBJ2-7; no reliable D call. Germline-derived CDR1 and CDR2 are SGHTA and FQGTGA. The CDR3 covers 12 residues. V was clipped by 2 bases and J by 3 bases, with 5 bases between them. The CDR3 coding sequence is TGTGCCAGCAGCTTAGCAGACTACGAGCAGTACTTC. Amino acid sequence: CASSLADYEQYF.

The table lists this clone with a few counts. The V gene is TRBV5-1, the J gene TRBJ1-1; 9 bases are a match to TRBD1. This CDR3 region has 15 residues. The V gene end was trimmed by 2 bases and the J gene end by 4 bases; junction bases not matched to a gene: 6. Germline CDR1 SGHRS, CDR2 YFSETQ. The CDR3 spells CASSFGQGLRTEAFF. CDR3 sequence (DNA): TGCGCCAGCAGCTTCGGACAGGGGTTGCGCACTGAAGCTTTCTTT.

This sequence joins TRBV7-2 and TRBJ2-2; 13 bases align to TRBD2. V trimming: 0 bases; J trimming: 2 bases; junction bases outside the gene matches: 3. The CDR3 consists of 18 residues. The germline V gene encodes CDR1 SGHTA and CDR2 FQGNSA. The CDR3 loop reads CASSLAGLAGLNTGELFF. Here the CDR3 DNA reads TGTGCCAGCAGCTTAGCGGGACTAGCGGGACTTAACACCGGGGAGCTGTTTTTT.

The sample holds a few counts of this clone. The V call is TRBV4-3, the J call TRBJ2-3; D may correspond to TRBD1 or TRBD2 (5 bases each). The germline gives CDR1 LGHNA, CDR2 YSLEER. CDR3 length equals 16 residues. The V gene lost 0 bases and the J gene lost 2 bases, with 12 bases spanning the gap. CDR3 in amino acids: CASSQDVRGTTDTQYF. The CDR3 DNA follows: TGCGCCAGCAGCCAAGATGTACGTGGGACCACAGATACGCAGTATTTT.

The chain is built from TRBV7-6 and TRBJ1-4; D is perhaps TRBD1 (6 bases). V was shortened by 5 bases and J by 2 bases, with 15 bases between the two germline ends. This CDR3 comprises 16 residues. Germline assignment: CDR1 SGHVS and CDR2 FNYEAQ. The CDR3 DNA follows: TGTGCCAGCAGCCGCGGGACACTCGGGACTAATGAAAAACTGTTTTTT. Protein product: CASSRGTLGTNEKLFF.

The chain employs TRBV7-9 and TRBJ2-1, with 10 bases lining up with TRBD2. Germline CDR1 SEHNR, CDR2 FQNEAQ (reference sequence). The junction had 12 bases not matched to a gene; V was cut back by 4 bases and J by 0 bases. The CDR3 covers 19 residues. DNA for the CDR3: TGTGCCAGCAGCTCCCCGACCCGCGAGCGGGAGGGCTCCTACAATGAGCAGTTCTTC. Amino acids: CASSSPTREREGSYNEQFF.

The J gene is TRBJ1-4, the V gene TRBV25-1, with D possibly being TRBD1 (5 bases). CDR1 is MGHDK and CDR2 is SYGVNS in the germline V gene. There are 16 residues in the CDR3. CDR3 region: CALITRRGFANEKLFF. For the CDR3, the DNA is TGTGCACTTATAACAAGAAGGGGTTTTGCTAATGAAAAACTGTTTTTT.

The rearrangement links TRBV9 to TRBJ1-2, with D possibly matching TRBD1 (5 bases). This CDR3 contains 15 residues. Germline V lookup: CDR1 SGDLS, CDR2 YYNGEE. V lost 1 base and J lost 4, with 14 bases in between. As DNA, the CDR3 is TGTGCCAGCAGCGTAAGCTCTGGGGCGGCCTATGGCTACACCTTC. The encoded protein is CASSVSSGAAYGYTF.

The J gene is TRBJ2-7, the V gene TRBV6-8; TRBD1 aligns across 8 bases. The CDR3 is 15 residues long. The germline V gene has CDR1 MNHGY and CDR2 SAAAGT. The V gene end was trimmed by 2 bases and the J gene end by 5 bases; junction bases not matched to a gene: 8. CDR3 residues: CASSYGVTGDNEQYF. In DNA, the CDR3 is TGTGCCAGCAGTTACGGGGTGACAGGGGATAACGAGCAGTACTTC.

About this clone itself: The junction differs from germline at one of its ends, possibly a read error. The sample holds other DNA sequences that translate to the same CDR3. The chain employs TRBV7-2 and TRBJ2-7; 8 bases align to TRBD1. Germline CDR1 is SGHTA and CDR2 is FQGNSA. The CDR3 length is 15 residues. CDR3: CASSLPGTGTYEQYF. The CDR3 nucleotides are TGTGCCAGCAGCTTACCCGGGACAGGCACCTACGAACAGTACTTC.

The chain carries TRBV11-2 and TRBJ2-5, with D perhaps TRBD1 or TRBD2 (5 bases each). Germline CDR1 and CDR2: SGHAT and FQNNGV. The CDR3 consists of 15 residues. V lost 1 base, J lost 2 bases, and 11 bases lay in between. The CDR3 sequence is CASSLVRGVQETQYF. The CDR3 DNA sequence: TGTGCCAGCAGCTTAGTAAGGGGAGTGCAAGAGACCCAGTACTTC.

The rearrangement joins TRBV11-2 to TRBJ2-1; 7 bases are shared with TRBD2. Germline CDR1 SGHAT, CDR2 FQNNGV. V lost 1 base to trimming and J lost 4 bases; unmatched junction nucleotides: 7. CDR3 length equals 16 residues. CDR3 nucleotides: TGTGCCAGCAGCTTAGTTACGGGAGGTGGGTACAATGAGCAGTTCTTC. The encoded protein is CASSLVTGGGYNEQFF.

This chain joins TRBV6-5 and TRBJ2-2; D perhaps matches TRBD1 (5 bases). The V gene's germline CDR1 is MNHEY and CDR2 SVGAGI. The CDR3 length is 13 residues. Trimming removed 7 bases from V and 6 bases from J, with 12 bases in between. This CDR3 reads CASKVKGAGELFF. CDR3 nucleotides: TGTGCCAGCAAAGTTAAAGGGGCCGGGGAGCTGTTTTTT.

CDR3: CASSSTGWEQYF. The CDR3 bases are TGTGCCAGCAGCTCGACAGGCTGGGAGCAGTACTTC. This chain links TRBV11-3 with TRBJ2-7, with TRBD1 as a possible D gene (6 bases). The CDR3 spans 12 residues. The V end was cut by 4 bases, the J end by 7 bases, with 11 bases between. Germline V gives CDR1 SGHNT, CDR2 YENEEA.

This clone was seen more than once but under ten times. CDR3 DNA sequence: TGTGCCAGCAGCTTTGGCAGTCAAGAGACCCAGTACTTC. Protein: CASSFGSQETQYF. The V gene is TRBV7-9, the J gene TRBJ2-5; D gene unclear. V gave up 3 bases and J gave up 2 bases, with 7 bases separating them. CDR3 length equals 13 residues. The germline V gene has CDR1 SEHNR and CDR2 FQNEAQ (reference sequence).

V usage is TRBV28 and J usage is TRBJ2-7; maybe TRBD1 (6 bases). This CDR3 has 12 amino acids. Trimming stripped 6 bases from V and 3 bases from J, with 9 bases between. CDR1 is MDHEN and CDR2 is SYDVKM in the germline V gene. The CDR3 region is CASRSGVYEQYF. CDR3 nucleotides: TGTGCCAGCAGATCAGGGGTCTACGAGCAGTACTTC. Drawing the rest from reference TRBV28 and TRBJ2-7, the complete variable domain is DVKVTQSSRYLVKRTGEKVFLECVQDMDHENMFWYRQDPGLGLRLIYFSYDVKMKEKGDIPEGYSVSREKKERFSLILESASTNQTSMYLCASRSGVYEQYFGPGTRLTVT.

This clone was seen a handful of times. The chain combines TRBV9 with TRBJ2-3, with 10 bases fitting TRBD2. CDR1 is SGDLS, CDR2 YYNGEE, per germline. CDR3 size: 17 residues. Losses at the gene ends were 0 bases for V and 2 bases for J; bases not matched to a gene: 6. The DNA of the CDR3 is TGTGCCAGCAGCGTAGGGTCAGCGGGAGGGCCCACAGATACGCAGTATTTT. Amino acids: CASSVGSAGGPTDTQYF.